Described below is a single T cell receptor beta chain sequence and its context. This receptor's antigen is unknown. The record has no base qualities; no much larger clone is one base away. This CDR3 is also generated by other DNA sequences in the sample. Counted from cysteine to phenylalanine, this CDR3 has 14 amino acids. The CDR3 DNA has 42 bases and is translated from base 1. The junction shows trimming of 4 bases on V and 0 bases on J, plus 7 bases between the germline ends. Sequences SNHLY (CDR1) and FYNNEI (CDR2) are obtained from the germline V gene. The data were taken from a study of shared clonotypes between healthy human individuals (dated by TCRdb to about 2020). In the study overall: The cohort included a few men and a couple of women between 18 and 49 years of age. For each donor, CD4 naive and CD4 memory were each given three plates, CD8 naive was given two plates, and CD8 memory was given one plate. To estimate repertoire size and how much clonotype sharing occurs between individuals, the study deeply sequenced the blood TCR repertoires of several healthy adults. To increase sequencing depth and limit assay-specific biases, different laboratories used diverse techniques to prepare libraries and sequence TCR repertoires. Each donor's leukapheresis produced roughly between about 0.8 and 10 billion PBMCs. Overall study results and their limits: Compared with non-shared clonotypes, clonotypes shared by all four sorted-subset donors had higher generation probabilities. Sampling was restricted to blood, and TCR repertoires in tissue are likely to differ from TCR repertoires in blood. When four donors were compared, the shared fraction of clonotypes was about 5.5% for naive CD4, roughly 3.4% for naive CD8, more than 2% for memory CD4, and 0.4% for memory CD8. Naive subsets generally had larger estimated clonotype richness than memory subsets did. Because the study included only a small number of donors, the genetic and exposure-history diversity represented was limited. Incomplete sequencing was indicated by rarefaction of sorted-subset datasets, despite the large sequencing depth. Pairwise subsampling led to the expectation that sequencing depth would affect the degree of clonotype sharing among donors.

The donors were healthy, HIV-negative adults with no recently reported acute infections or vaccinations. Only Caucasian adults living in Nashville, Tennessee, USA were represented among the donors. Magnetic negative selection was used to enrich CD4+ T cells, after which naive cells were positively selected on CD45RA and the negative fraction became the memory subset. Blood was collected by leukapheresis, and PBMCs were isolated by Ficoll-Histopaque density gradient centrifugation and then cryopreserved in liquid nitrogen vapor phase. Analytical flow cytometry was used to check the purity and quantity of every magnetically sorted T cell population. Each sorted fraction had its genomic DNA isolated and then quantified by UV absorbance on a Nanodrop 2000c. TCR CDR3 regions were amplified from genomic DNA by multiplex PCR using the deep immunoSEQ assay. Genomic DNA extracted from each cell subset was distributed evenly over all wells of several immunoSEQ 96-well plates, and each plate served as one replicate. Each replicate PCR for sorted subsets received roughly 0.2 ug genomic DNA, equal to about 30,000 T cell genomes. Purified libraries were measured with a Qubit 3.0 fluorometer, size-checked on a Bioanalyzer 2100, and measured again with the KAPA Library Quantification kit. A separate single-read 150-cycle Illumina NextSeq 550 flow cell was used to sequence each immunoSEQ 96-well plate. The paper's data handling went like this. Because the immunoSEQ output held only junctional sequences and lacked quality scores, the filtering could not match the filtering applied to full-length reads. To assign V/J genes and CDR3, sequences were annotated using PyIR, a Python wrapper for IgBLAST v1.9, with IMGT germline references. Reads were filtered out if the reads had weak V/J assignments (E-value above 1e-6), no CDR3, stop codons, out-of-frame junctions, or ambiguous translated residues. V3J clonotypes were defined as sequences sharing the same inferred V gene, J gene, and CDR3 amino acid sequence. Percentage overlap between repertoires was computed as shared unique clonotypes divided by the size of the smaller repertoire. Richness of each repertoire was evaluated using RTK rarefaction, the Chao1 estimator, and Recon v2.1 estimates of unobserved clonotypes. For all TCRbeta clonotypes obtained by the gDNA method from a handful of donors, generation probabilities were computed with OLGA. TCRdb carries this immuneACCESS record with in-frame sequences only. Its versions omit some clonotypes, under half of them owing to an unresolved V gene in the studies checked, with the rest unexplained. That table is the source of V, J and clone size, and D and trimming were worked out from the DNA. In this sample the table shows some 1.4 million clones, roughly 97% of which occur a single time. The ten largest make up 0.95% to 1.5% of the sample.

Source material: naive CD4+ T cells sorted from blood. The cell subset or site label corresponds to: CD45RA+ positively selected. This sequence originates from a man aged 25-45 years in good health. Recombination connected TRBV2 to TRBJ1-5, with a tentative D gene TRBD1 over 6 matching bases. The CDR3 reads as follows: CASSAGASNQPQHF. The nucleotides read TGTGCCAGCAGTGCGGGGGCTAGCAATCAGCCCCAGCATTTT.